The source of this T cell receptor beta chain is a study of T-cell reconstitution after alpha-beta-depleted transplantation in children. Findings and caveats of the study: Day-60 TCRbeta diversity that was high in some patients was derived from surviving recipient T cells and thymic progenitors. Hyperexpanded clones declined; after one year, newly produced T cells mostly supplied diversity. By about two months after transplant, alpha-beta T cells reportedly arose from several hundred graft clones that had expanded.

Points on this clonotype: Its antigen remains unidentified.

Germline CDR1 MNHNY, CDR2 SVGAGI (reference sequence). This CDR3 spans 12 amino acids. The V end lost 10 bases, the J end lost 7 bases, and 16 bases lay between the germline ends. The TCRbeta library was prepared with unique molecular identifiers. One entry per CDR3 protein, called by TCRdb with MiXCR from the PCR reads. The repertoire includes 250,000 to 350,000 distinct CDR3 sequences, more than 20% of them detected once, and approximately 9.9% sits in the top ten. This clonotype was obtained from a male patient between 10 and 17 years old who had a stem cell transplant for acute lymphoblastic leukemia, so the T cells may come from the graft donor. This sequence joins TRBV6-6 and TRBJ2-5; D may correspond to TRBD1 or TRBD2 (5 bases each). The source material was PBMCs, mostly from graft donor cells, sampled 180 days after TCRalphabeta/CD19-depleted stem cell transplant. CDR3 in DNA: TGTGCCACCGCACTAGGGGTGGGGACCCAGTACTTC. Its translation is CATALGVGTQYF.